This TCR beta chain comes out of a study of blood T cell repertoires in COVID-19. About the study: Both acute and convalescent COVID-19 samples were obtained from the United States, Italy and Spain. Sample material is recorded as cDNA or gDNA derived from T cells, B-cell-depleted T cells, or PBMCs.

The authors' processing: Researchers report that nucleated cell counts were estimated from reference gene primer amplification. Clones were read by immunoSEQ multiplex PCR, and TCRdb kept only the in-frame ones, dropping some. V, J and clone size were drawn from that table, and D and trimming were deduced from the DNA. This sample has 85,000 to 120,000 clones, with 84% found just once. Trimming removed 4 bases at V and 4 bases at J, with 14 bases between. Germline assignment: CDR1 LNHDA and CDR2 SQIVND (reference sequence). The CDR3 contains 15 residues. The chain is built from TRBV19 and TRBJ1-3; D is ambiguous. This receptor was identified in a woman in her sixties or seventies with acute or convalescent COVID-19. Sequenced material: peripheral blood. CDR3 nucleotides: TGTGCCAGTAGTACCACGCTCTGGAGAGGAAACACCATATATTTT. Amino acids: CASSTTLWRGNTIYF.